What follows is one T cell receptor beta chain and its context. The data were obtained in a study of blood T cell repertoires in COVID-19. Study details: Sites across the United States, Italy and Spain contributed samples from acute and convalescent COVID-19.

This CDR3 has 14 amino acids. With 7 bases removed from V and 1 base from J, the gap between germline ends came to 13 bases. Repertoires were generated with immunoSEQ multiplex PCR, while TCRdb's copy carries only in-frame clones and drops some. This sample has 200,000 to 300,000 clones, with 83% found just once. What was sequenced was peripheral blood. The sequence was collected from a human donor in a cohort sampled during active COVID-19. The chain links TRBV23-1 to TRBJ1-1; a weak D match, TRBD1 (6 bases). TRBV23-1 is an ORF, and what it does is uncertain. In DNA form, the CDR3 reads TGCGCCAGCACTCGGGGCAGGGGGAACACTGAAGCTTTCTTT. Translated, it gives CASTRGRGNTEAFF.